The present T cell receptor beta chain was sequenced within a study of T cells in Graves' hyperthyroidism and ophthalmopathy. Study-wide results and limits: In validation, the model predicted ophthalmopathy. These predictions came a median approximately 6.5 months before onset. Most clonotypes expanded in the thyroid (above 0.001) were also present in blood.

At least ten counts were recorded for this clonotype. What it binds is unknown. The definition of stable Graves' hyperthyroidism was no ophthalmopathy progression within 18 months. The diagnoses drew upon clinical symptoms, serum thyroxine and TRAb, thyroid ultrasound and orbital computed tomography. Amplification of TCR beta CDR3 regions used RNA as the template. First-round RT-PCR with HTBI primers amplified the TCR CDR3 region. MiXCR was run by TCRdb on the multiplex PCR reads, yielding one entry per CDR3 protein. The data hold 300,000 or so distinct CDR3 sequences, with about 18% observed a single time. The trim removed 2 bases at V and 8 bases at J, leaving 4 bases unmatched. CDR1 is MNHEY and CDR2 is SVGAGI in the germline V gene. The length of the CDR3 is 13 residues.

The sample consisted of blood. The chain joins TRBV6-5 to TRBJ1-1; 8 bases align to TRBD1. This TCR was recovered from a woman aged 45 to 65 with Graves' hyperthyroidism. CDR3 amino acids: CASSYGQGGEAFF. Written as DNA, the CDR3 is TGTGCCAGCAGTTACGGACAGGGCGGGGAAGCTTTCTTT.